These 26 T cell receptor beta chains originate from one sample sequenced in a study of blood T cell repertoires in COVID-19. Here immunoSEQ multiplex PCR was the method, and the copy in TCRdb shows in-frame clones only, minus some. This sample carries about 210,000 clones, approximately 80% of them seen once, and the ten largest clones take roughly 8.7%. The sequenced sample was PBMCs or T cells enriched from blood (not recorded which). Receptors originate from a man aged 40-55 years who had recovered from COVID-19.

The chain is built from TRBV5-1 and TRBJ2-7, with TRBD2 identical over 8 bases. After removal of 0 bases from V and 5 bases from J, the junction contained 7 bases not matched to a gene. CDR3 length: 15 residues. Germline lookup yields CDR1 SGHRS and CDR2 YFSETQ. The CDR3 loop reads CASSLGGSGSNEQYF. The CDR3 DNA reads as TGCGCCAGCAGCTTGGGGGGCAGCGGGAGTAACGAGCAGTACTTC.

The chain uses TRBV25-1 and TRBJ1-6; D possibly corresponds to TRBD1 (5 bases). Per the germline V gene, CDR1 is MGHDK and CDR2 is SYGVNS. V was pared by 0 bases and J by 10 bases, with 13 bases between. CDR3 size: 15 residues. For the CDR3, the DNA is TGTGCCAGCAGTGAATACCAGGGAAAAGGGTCACCCCTCCACTTT. Protein: CASSEYQGKGSPLHF.

This clone appeared a few times. The chain joins TRBV27 to TRBJ2-1; tentatively, D is TRBD2 (5 bases). This CDR3 is 15 amino acids long. In germline, CDR1 is MNHEY, CDR2 SMNVEV (reference sequence). V was shortened by 2 bases and J by 0 bases, with 8 bases between the two germline ends. The CDR3 sequence is CASSLTRSSYNEQFF. The CDR3 nucleotides are TGTGCCAGCAGTTTAACTAGGAGCTCCTACAATGAGCAGTTCTTC.

V and J are TRBV11-2 and TRBJ2-1; D is possibly TRBD2 (5 bases). The CDR3 length is 14 residues. Trimming shortened V by 3 bases and J by 5 bases, and 11 bases separated the two germline ends. Germline CDR1 and CDR2: SGHAT and FQNNGV. CDR3 loop: CASSFRGRNNEQFF. In DNA form, the CDR3 reads TGTGCCAGCAGCTTCCGGGGTCGCAACAATGAGCAGTTCTTC.

This CDR3 is CASSWATSGTQYF. CDR3 bases: TGTGCCAGCAGCTGGGCGACTAGCGGGACGCAGTATTTT. This chain uses TRBV7-2 with TRBJ2-3, with 10 nucleotides matching TRBD2. CDR3 size: 13 residues. Germline trimming cut 4 bases from V and 9 bases from J; bases unmatched to any gene: 4. The germline gives CDR1 SGHTA, CDR2 FQGNSA.

The rearrangement uses TRBV4-2 and TRBJ1-4, with D possibly being TRBD1 (5 bases). CDR1 and CDR2 from the germline V gene are LGHNA and YNFKEQ. Deletions cut 2 bases from V and 3 bases from J, with 10 bases between. CDR3 length equals 15 residues. The chain's CDR3 is CASSQLAGSNEKLFF. The CDR3 DNA reads TGTGCCAGCAGCCAACTTGCAGGGTCTAATGAAAAACTGTTTTTT.

This sequence joins TRBV5-1 and TRBJ2-1; the D gene is possibly TRBD2 (6 bases). The CDR3 is 12 residues long. V dropped 4 bases and J dropped 6 bases, with 8 bases sitting between them. Germline CDR1 and CDR2: SGHRS and YFSETQ. The CDR3 reads CASSREFNEQFF. Written as DNA, the CDR3 is TGCGCCAGCAGCCGGGAGTTCAATGAGCAGTTCTTC.

This clone was detected once. The chain uses TRBV7-9 and TRBJ2-5; possibly TRBD2 for D (5 bases). In germline, CDR1 is SEHNR, CDR2 FQNEAQ (reference sequence). The germline V and J ends were trimmed by 6 bases and 4 bases, with 9 bases remaining between them. CDR3 size: 12 residues. CDR3 DNA: TGTGCCAGCAGAGGACTTCGAGAGACCCAGTACTTC. This codes for CASRGLRETQYF.

The genes are TRBV5-1 and TRBJ2-1, with 10 bases matching TRBD2. The CDR3 is 16 residues long. V dropped 3 bases and J dropped 2; count of bases not matched to a gene: 5. The germline V gene has CDR1 SGHRS and CDR2 YFSETQ. As DNA, the CDR3 is TGCGCCAGCAGCTCCGGGACTAGCGTCACCTACAATGAGCAGTTCTTC. Translated: CASSSGTSVTYNEQFF.

The V and J genes are TRBV4-1 and TRBJ2-1, with D possibly matching TRBD1 (5 bases). V gave up 0 bases and J gave up 3 bases, with 12 bases separating them. Germline V gives CDR1 MGHRA, CDR2 YSYEKL. The CDR3 has 16 amino acids. CDR3 in DNA: TGCGCCAGCAGCCAAGAGACAGCCAACGTCTACAATGAGCAGTTCTTC. Residues: CASSQETANVYNEQFF.

Notes on this clone: The DNA is omitted, as the CDR3 cannot be located on it reliably, and the CDR3 follows TCRdb's listing. The rearrangement joins TRBV7-9 to TRBJ2-3; the table calls TRBD2, which could not be checked here. From germline, CDR1 is SEHNR and CDR2 FQNEAQ (reference sequence). The CDR3 comprises 12 residues, both ends counted. The CDR3 loop reads CASSLVGRGSPF.

This sequence joins TRBV11-2 and TRBJ2-2, with 7 bases aligning to TRBD1. CDR1 SGHAT and CDR2 FQNNGV come from the germline V gene. This CDR3 has 15 residues. The V gene end was trimmed by 5 bases and the J gene end by 4 bases; junction bases not matched to a gene: 7. CDR3 bases: TGTGCCAGCAGCCCAACAACAGGGGCCACCGGGGAGCTGTTTTTT. Its translation is CASSPTTGATGELFF.

J is TRBJ2-3 and V is TRBV9, with a tentative D call TRBD2 (5 bases). CDR3 size: 15 residues. V shed 0 bases and J shed 3 bases, with 11 bases lying between them. Germline V gene sequence: CDR1 SGDLS, CDR2 YYNGEE. CDR3 coding DNA: TGTGCCAGCAGCGTAGTCTCCGGACTTACAGATACGCAGTATTTT. The encoded protein is CASSVVSGLTDTQYF.

This clone was picked up a small number of times. The V and J genes are TRBV18 and TRBJ1-3; 8 bases align to TRBD1. CDR3 length equals 14 residues. Germline V lookup: CDR1 KGHSH, CDR2 LQKENI. V lost 3 bases and J lost 8; bases outside the gene matches: 6. CDR3 loop: CASSPTGGLDTIYF. The CDR3 nucleotides are TGTGCCAGCTCACCCACAGGGGGTCTAGACACCATATATTTT. Together with reference TRBV18 and TRBJ1-3, the CDR3 gives the full variable domain: NAGVMQNPRHLVRRRGQEARLRCSPMKGHSHVYWYRQLPEEGLKFMVYLQKENIIDESGMPKERFSAEFPKEGPSILRIQQVVRGDSAAYFCASSPTGGLDTIYFGEGSWLTVV.

A single count supports this clone. The chain combines TRBV2 with TRBJ1-5; the match to TRBD1 covers 9 bases. The ends lost 8 bases at V and 5 bases at J; junction bases unmatched: 7. The CDR3 extends over 14 amino acids. Germline V gene data show CDR1 as SNHLY and CDR2 as FYNNEI. This CDR3 reads CASGRDRVDQPQHF. CDR3 nucleotide sequence: TGTGCCAGCGGGAGGGACAGGGTCGATCAGCCCCAGCATTTT.

The chain has TRBV5-1 and TRBJ2-7; no clear D gene. The germline gives CDR1 SGHRS, CDR2 YFSETQ. V gave up 0 bases and J gave up 5 bases, with 15 bases separating them. The CDR3 extends over 15 amino acids. CDR3 region: CASSLVVVRIDEQYF. The CDR3 DNA reads as TGCGCCAGCAGCTTGGTGGTAGTTCGAATAGACGAGCAGTACTTC.

This chain joins TRBV6-2 or TRBV6-3 and TRBJ2-1; D uncertain. Looked up from germline, CDR1 is MNHEY and CDR2 is SVGEGT. Trimming stripped 2 bases from V and 4 bases from J, with 12 bases between. This CDR3 contains 15 residues. The CDR3 spells CASSYMRNLYNEQFF. The CDR3 DNA is TGTGCCAGCAGTTACATGAGGAACCTGTACAATGAGCAGTTCTTC.

The V call is TRBV10-1, the J call TRBJ2-2, with 10 bases matching TRBD1. The germline V gene has CDR1 WNHNN and CDR2 SYGVQD (reference sequence). The CDR3 totals 15 residues. V lost 2 bases, J lost 7 bases, and 4 bases stayed unmatched. The CDR3 nucleotides read TGCGCCAGCAGTGAGCTGGGGACAGGGGACGGGGAGCTGTTTTTT. Translating it yields CASSELGTGDGELFF.

This chain uses TRBV19 with TRBJ2-7, with D maybe TRBD1 (6 bases). Germline CDR1 LNHDA, CDR2 SQIVND (reference sequence). Trimming removed 9 bases from V and 0 bases from J, with 21 bases in between. CDR3 length: 16 residues. DNA of the CDR3: TGTGCCAGCCCAGAGAGACGGGACATCGGCTCCTACGAGCAGTACTTC. This codes for CASPERRDIGSYEQYF.

The chain recombines TRBV7-9 with TRBJ1-4; possibly TRBD1 for D (6 bases). The CDR3 contains 12 residues. V was clipped by 8 bases and J by 8 bases, with 12 bases between them. Germline-derived CDR1 and CDR2 are SEHNR and FQNEAQ (reference sequence). The CDR3 reads CASSPGVEKLFF. In DNA, the CDR3 is TGTGCCAGCTCCCCAGGGGTCGAAAAACTGTTTTTT.

The chain couples TRBV6-5 to TRBJ2-3; D remains unclear. V lost 7 bases to trimming and J lost 4 bases, with 15 bases between them. This CDR3 has 14 amino acids. Germline values: CDR1 MNHEY, CDR2 SVGAGI. CDR3 sequence: CASKRSAGADTQYF. CDR3 sequence (DNA): TGTGCCAGCAAGAGAAGCGCCGGCGCAGATACGCAGTATTTT.

This clone was seen only a few times. The chain has TRBV10-2 and TRBJ2-2; 7 positions agree with TRBD2. CDR1 and CDR2 from the germline V gene are WSHSY and SAAADI. CDR3 length: 15 amino acids. With 4 bases clipped from V and 1 base from J, the junction kept 3 bases outside the gene matches. CDR3 nucleotide sequence: TGCGCCAGCAGTGGTTGGGGGGGGAACACCGGGGAGCTGTTTTTT. Translation: CASSGWGGNTGELFF.

The rearrangement joins TRBV4-1 to TRBJ2-5, with 10 bases that match TRBD2. The CDR3 length is 15 residues. V shed 2 bases, J shed 7 bases, and the junction held 7 bases outside the gene matches. Germline V CDR1 and CDR2: MGHRA, YSYEKL. DNA for the CDR3: TGCGCCAGCAGCCAACTAGCGGGAGAGCGAGGGACCCAGTACTTC. This sequence encodes CASSQLAGERGTQYF.

The chain links TRBV18 to TRBJ2-2; 8 bases are a match to TRBD1. Germline V CDR1 and CDR2: KGHSH, LQKENI. J lost 4 bases, V lost 6 bases, and 10 bases had no gene match. CDR3 length: 16 residues. The CDR3 region is CASSAGQGSSTGELFF. The CDR3, as DNA: TGTGCCAGCTCCGCCGGACAGGGCAGTAGCACCGGGGAGCTGTTTTTT. Combining the CDR3 with reference TRBV18 and TRBJ2-2 gives the whole variable domain NAGVMQNPRHLVRRRGQEARLRCSPMKGHSHVYWYRQLPEEGLKFMVYLQKENIIDESGMPKERFSAEFPKEGPSILRIQQVVRGDSAAYFCASSAGQGSSTGELFFGEGSRLTVL.

The chain joins TRBV14 to TRBJ1-2; D perhaps matches TRBD1 (5 bases). The CDR3 is 14 amino acids. Germline V gene lookup returns CDR1 SGHDN and CDR2 FVKESK. Trimming stripped 3 bases from V and 2 bases from J, with 10 bases between. CDR3 amino acids: CASSQTTANYGYTF. The CDR3 coding sequence is TGTGCCAGCAGCCAGACGACAGCCAACTATGGCTACACCTTC.

This clone came up a few times. The chain links TRBV12-3 or TRBV12-4 to TRBJ2-7, with TRBD2 as a possible D gene (6 bases). The CDR3 covers 12 residues. Trimming took 4 bases from V and 2 from J, leaving 6 bases between them. The CDR3 loop is CASSSGAYEQYF. Written as DNA, the CDR3 is TGTGCCAGCAGTTCGGGAGCCTACGAGCAGTACTTC.